The 30 T cell receptor beta chains below were found in one sample sequenced in a study of T cells after yellow fever vaccination. TCRdb processed the 5' RACE reads anew with MiXCR; each CDR3 protein has one entry. The data contain about 32,000 distinct CDR3 sequences, about 11% of them singletons. The specimen comprised PBMCs, either bulk or a sorted T-cell subset (CD4+, CD8+, memory, or dextramer-sorted; not recorded which), sampled less than 16 days after the first yellow fever vaccination. Receptor source: a man younger than 30 who received the YFV17D yellow fever vaccine.

This clonotype was seen at least ten times. The chain joins TRBV7-8 to TRBJ2-6; D remains unclear. There are 15 residues in the CDR3. Germline V lookup: CDR1 SGHVS, CDR2 FQNEAQ. Trimming pared 5 bases from V and 0 bases from J, leaving 8 bases between. The CDR3 reads CASSQRSSGANVLTF. In DNA form, the CDR3 reads TGTGCCAGCAGCCAACGTAGCTCTGGGGCCAACGTCCTGACTTTC.

This clonotype occurred many times. The J gene is TRBJ2-1, the V gene TRBV20-1, with no clear D. With 0 bases removed from V and 0 bases from J, the gap between germline ends came to 9 bases. CDR1 and CDR2 (germline): DFQATT, SNEGSKA (reference sequence). The CDR3 covers 15 residues. The CDR3 DNA is TGCAGTGCTAGAGAATTAGATTCCTCCTACAATGAGCAGTTCTTC. Encoded protein: CSARELDSSYNEQFF.

This clonotype was detected ten times or more. This chain links TRBV10-2 with TRBJ1-5; D is unresolved. The CDR3 totals 13 residues. Germline V lookup: CDR1 WSHSY, CDR2 SAAADI. V lost 6 bases, J lost 5 bases, and 11 bases lay in between. CDR3 region: CASSPERDQPQHF. The CDR3 nucleotides read TGCGCCAGCAGCCCCGAGAGGGATCAGCCCCAGCATTTT.

As concerns this clonotype: This sequence may be a read error, since a much larger clone differs from it by one base. This chain connects TRBV12-3 or TRBV12-4 to TRBJ1-1; D unresolved. CDR3 length: 15 amino acids. Trimming removed 2 bases from V and 6 bases from J, with 16 bases in between. The CDR3 loop is CASSLFGGRSAEAFF. DNA for the CDR3: TGTGCCAGCAGTTTATTCGGAGGACGGAGCGCTGAAGCTTTCTTT.

Many counts were recorded for this clonotype. The V gene is TRBV4-3, the J gene TRBJ2-5, with 8 bases identical to TRBD1. Germline V CDR1 and CDR2: LGHNA, YSLEER. This CDR3 spans 15 amino acids. Trimming took 2 bases from V and 5 from J; bases not matched to a gene: 7. The CDR3 reads CASSQRDRQGETQYF. CDR3 coding DNA: TGCGCCAGCAGCCAAAGGGACAGGCAGGGGGAGACCCAGTACTTC.

As for this clonotype: A much larger clone sits a single nucleotide away, making a read error possible. This sequence joins TRBV7-3 and TRBJ2-5; the D gene is possibly TRBD2 (6 bases). This CDR3 has 14 residues. The ends were cut back, 3 bases at V and 8 bases at J, with 16 bases in the middle. CDR1 and CDR2 from the germline V gene are SGHTA and FQGTGA. CDR3 nucleotide sequence: TGTGCCAGCAGCTTGGGGACGGCCGGGAGTACCCAGTACTTC. This gives the protein CASSLGTAGSTQYF.

This clonotype came up many times. V and J are TRBV20-1 and TRBJ1-2; maybe TRBD1 (5 bases). The CDR3 covers 10 residues. Germline-derived CDR1 and CDR2 are DFQATT and SNEGSKA (reference sequence). CDR3 in DNA: TGCGGGGGGGGTAACTATGGCTACACCTTC. Translated, it gives CGGGNYGYTF.

The sample holds many counts of this clonotype. The V and J genes are TRBV3-1 and TRBJ2-6; TRBD2 might be the D (5 bases). Germline V gives CDR1 LGHDT, CDR2 YNNKEL (reference sequence). V lost 4 bases and J 4 bases, leaving 17 bases between the germline ends. The CDR3 is made up of 17 amino acids. In DNA form, the CDR3 reads TGTGCCAGCAGCCCCCCCAATGGGGAGCCCGGGGCCAACGTCCTGACTTTC. Translation gives CASSPPNGEPGANVLTF.

This clonotype was detected only a few times. The chain combines TRBV12-3 or TRBV12-4 with TRBJ2-1; 11 bases map to TRBD2. This CDR3 spans 18 amino acids. The CDR3: CTLSFRLAGGHSYNEQFF. In nucleotides, the CDR3 is TGTACCCTCAGTTTTAGGCTAGCGGGGGGTCACTCCTACAATGAGCAGTTCTTC.

At least ten counts were recorded for this clonotype. The chain couples TRBV15 to TRBJ1-3; no reliable D call. CDR1 LNHNV and CDR2 YYDKDF come from the germline V gene (reference sequence). Trimming shortened V by 5 bases and J by 0 bases, and 8 bases separated the two germline ends. The CDR3 loop spans 14 amino acids. Here the CDR3 reads CATSGPGSGNTIYF. The CDR3 DNA reads as TGTGCCACCAGCGGACCGGGCTCTGGAAACACCATATATTTT.

This clonotype was observed many times. The chain uses TRBV4-2 and TRBJ2-1; 8 positions match TRBD2. Germline V gene data show CDR1 as LGHNA and CDR2 as YNFKEQ. The CDR3 runs 16 residues. V shed 4 bases and J 7 bases; nucleotides not matched to a gene: 12. The chain's CDR3 is CASSPSGRGDINEQFF. CDR3 sequence (DNA): TGTGCCAGCAGCCCCTCGGGGCGGGGGGACATAAATGAGCAGTTCTTC.

This clonotype was observed many times. The CDR3 sequence is CASSGGTRGANWSPLHF. The CDR3 DNA is TGTGCCAGCAGCGGGGGGACTCGCGGGGCGAATTGGTCACCCCTCCACTTT. This chain uses TRBV5-5 with TRBJ1-6; TRBD1 might be the D (5 bases). The CDR3 consists of 17 residues. The V gene's germline CDR1 is SGHKS and CDR2 YYEKEE (reference sequence). The germline V and J ends were trimmed by 4 bases and 10 bases, with 24 bases remaining between them.

Ten or more counts support this clonotype. The V and J genes are TRBV18 and TRBJ2-3, with D maybe TRBD2 (7 bases). The CDR3 totals 16 residues. Between the trimmed V and J ends, which lost 3 bases and 5 bases, there was a span of 18 bases. The V gene's germline CDR1 is KGHSH and CDR2 LQKENI. This chain's CDR3 is CASSPSGRGPQDTQYF. The CDR3 bases are TGTGCCAGCTCACCGTCGGGGCGGGGGCCTCAAGATACGCAGTATTTT.

This clonotype occurred many times. The V and J genes are TRBV4-2 and TRBJ2-1; D not resolved. Trimming removed 0 bases from V and 0 bases from J, with 6 bases in between. Germline CDR1 is LGHNA and CDR2 is YNFKEQ. This CDR3 region has 15 residues. In DNA, the CDR3 is TGTGCCAGCAGCCAAGATGACGGCTCCTACAATGAGCAGTTCTTC. Translated: CASSQDDGSYNEQFF.

The J gene is TRBJ2-5, the V gene TRBV7-2, with D possibly TRBD2 on 6 matching bases. The V gene's germline CDR1 is SGHTA and CDR2 FQGNSA. Deletions cut 4 bases from V and 4 bases from J, with 19 bases between. CDR3 length: 16 amino acids. The CDR3 reads CASSWLAGGVGETQYF. The CDR3, as DNA: TGTGCCAGCAGCTGGTTAGCCGGGGGAGTGGGAGAGACCCAGTACTTC. Full variable domain (remainder filled in from reference TRBV7-2 and TRBJ2-5): GAGVSQSPSNKVTEKGKDVELRCDPISGHTALYWYRQSLGQGLEFLIYFQGNSAPDKSGLPSDRFSAERTGGSVSTLTIQRTQQEDSAVYLCASSWLAGGVGETQYFGPGTRLLVL.

This clonotype was seen at least ten times. The genes are TRBV5-1 and TRBJ2-7; the D call may be TRBD1 or TRBD2 (5 bases each). CDR3 size: 15 residues. Germline V gives CDR1 SGHRS, CDR2 YFSETQ. Deletions cut 4 bases from V and 0 bases from J, with 14 bases between. CDR3 loop: CASSQAGGFSYEQYF. The CDR3 DNA sequence: TGCGCCAGCAGCCAGGCTGGGGGTTTCTCCTACGAGCAGTACTTC.

A word on this clonotype: This may come from a read error, since a much larger clone is one base off. In this CDR3 the conserved last residue, phenylalanine or tryptophan, is missing, so a read error is likely. The chain joins TRBV11-2 to TRBJ2-1; D gene uncertain. This CDR3 is 18 amino acids long. The germline gives CDR1 SGHAT, CDR2 FQNNGV. V was shortened by 5 bases and J by 0 bases, with 20 bases between the two germline ends. The CDR3 here is CASSRTTVTESSYNEQFL. The CDR3 DNA reads TGTGCCAGCAGCCGCACGACCGTCACCGAAAGCTCCTACAATGAGCAGTTCTTA.

On this clonotype itself: A much larger clone lies one base from this, so it may be a read error. The rearrangement links TRBV7-2 to TRBJ2-1; 8 nucleotides align to TRBD2. CDR1 and CDR2 (germline): SGHTA, FQGNSA. Trimming at V came to 0 bases and at J to 7 bases, leaving 5 bases not matched to a gene. The CDR3 length is 15 residues. Written as DNA, the CDR3 is TGTGCCAGCAGCTTAGCGTTAGCGGGGCAGAATGAGCAGTTCTTC. This translates into CASSLALAGQNEQFF. The variable domain in full, with the rest retrieved from reference TRBV7-2 and TRBJ2-1, is GAGVSQSPSNKVTEKGKDVELRCDPISGHTALYWYRQSLGQGLEFLIYFQGNSAPDKSGLPSDRFSAERTGGSVSTLTIQRTQQEDSAVYLCASSLALAGQNEQFFGPGTRLTVL.

In this sample, this clonotype turned up many times. The chain combines TRBV5-1 with TRBJ2-2; 9 positions match TRBD1. The trim removed 4 bases at V and 1 base at J, leaving 5 bases unmatched. The CDR3 is 16 residues long. Germline V gene data show CDR1 as SGHRS and CDR2 as YFSETQ. Here the CDR3 reads CASSPGTGWNTGELFF. CDR3 sequence (DNA): TGCGCCAGCAGCCCGGGGACAGGGTGGAACACCGGGGAGCTGTTTTTT.

This clonotype was detected ten times or more. The V and J genes are TRBV10-2 and TRBJ1-2; perhaps TRBD1 as D (5 bases). V shed 10 bases and J shed 8 bases, with 20 bases lying between them. CDR1 is WSHSY, CDR2 SAAADI, per germline. The CDR3 is 13 residues long. CDR3 sequence reads: CATKGRGTGGYTF. In nucleotides, the CDR3 is TGCGCCACCAAAGGGCGGGGGACGGGAGGCTACACCTTC.

In this sample, this clonotype turned up many times. This chain links TRBV29-1 with TRBJ2-5; D is undetermined. The V gene's germline CDR1 is SQVTM and CDR2 ANQGSEA. With 5 bases removed from V and 5 bases from J, the gap between germline ends came to 12 bases. This CDR3 region has 12 residues. CDR3 in DNA: TGCAGCGTTCGGGCGGCCTACGAGACCCAGTACTTC. It translates to CSVRAAYETQYF.

The table lists this clonotype with many counts. V and J are TRBV20-1 and TRBJ2-3; 10 nucleotides agree with TRBD2. The CDR3 extends over 13 amino acids. The V segment lost 7 bases and the J segment 3 bases; nucleotides outside the gene matches: 4. In germline, CDR1 is DFQATT, CDR2 SNEGSKA (reference sequence). The DNA for the CDR3 is TGCAGTGAAACTAGCGGGGAGACAGATACGCAGTATTTT. Protein product: CSETSGETDTQYF.

This clonotype has more than one count but fewer than ten. V usage is TRBV11-2 and J usage is TRBJ2-6; a possible D gene is TRBD2 (5 bases). The CDR3 runs to 19 residues. Germline CDR1 SGHAT, CDR2 FQNNGV. The V end was cut by 5 bases, the J end by 4 bases, with 24 bases between. The CDR3 nucleotides read TGTGCCAGCAGCCCCAGCCCTAAACTAGGACCCGGGGGGGCCAACGTCCTGACTTTC. Its protein is CASSPSPKLGPGGANVLTF.

At least ten counts were recorded for this clonotype. The gene calls are TRBV7-8 and TRBJ2-7; tentatively, D is TRBD1 (5 bases). CDR1 and CDR2 (germline): SGHVS, FQNEAQ. The V gene lost 5 bases and the J gene lost 3 bases, with 14 bases spanning the gap. There are 14 residues in the CDR3. CDR3 protein: CASSPSSGYYEQYF. CDR3 sequence (DNA): TGTGCCAGCAGCCCCAGTTCAGGGTACTACGAGCAGTACTTC. Combining the CDR3 with reference TRBV7-8 and TRBJ2-7 gives the whole variable domain GAGVSQSPRYKVAKRGQDVALRCDPISGHVSLFWYQQALGQGPEFLTYFQNEAQLDKSGLPSDRFFAERPEGSVSTLKIQRTQQEDSAVYLCASSPSSGYYEQYFGPGTRLTVT.

This clonotype was seen many times. The chain uses TRBV20-1 and TRBJ2-1, with TRBD2 identical over 12 bases. The junction had 14 bases not matched to a gene; V was cut back by 5 bases and J by 9 bases. Germline V lookup: CDR1 DFQATT, CDR2 SNEGSKA (reference sequence). CDR3 length: 16 amino acids. The CDR3 spells CSARGYRLAGDAEQFF. The CDR3 DNA reads TGCAGTGCTCGAGGTTACCGACTAGCGGGGGACGCTGAGCAGTTCTTC.

This clonotype was seen at least ten times. This chain joins TRBV20-1 and TRBJ2-5; D ambiguous. The CDR3 runs to 12 residues. The germline CDR1 and CDR2 sequences are DFQATT and SNEGSKA (reference sequence). Trimming took off 0 bases at V and 6 bases at J, with 8 bases between the two ends. The CDR3 here is CSARDVTKTQYF. CDR3 coding DNA: TGCAGTGCTAGAGATGTAACGAAGACCCAGTACTTC.

There are many counts of this clonotype. V and J are TRBV5-6 and TRBJ2-7, with D maybe TRBD1 (6 bases). CDR1 and CDR2 from the germline V gene are SGHDT and YYEEEE. V was clipped by 2 bases and J by 7 bases, with 16 bases between them. The CDR3 is made up of 14 amino acids. This CDR3 is CASSLRTGMGEQYF. Written as DNA, the CDR3 is TGTGCCAGCAGCTTACGAACAGGGATGGGGGAGCAGTACTTC.

Many counts were recorded for this clonotype. This chain connects TRBV5-4 to TRBJ2-1; 9 nucleotides align to TRBD1. CDR3 size: 16 residues. Germline CDR1 and CDR2: SGHNT and YYREEE (reference sequence). V shed 0 bases and J 4 bases; nucleotides not matched to a gene: 5. This CDR3 is CASSLATGGSYNEQFF. The CDR3 nucleotides read TGTGCCAGCAGCTTGGCGACAGGGGGGAGTTACAATGAGCAGTTCTTC.

This clonotype was observed many times. The V and J genes are TRBV20-1 and TRBJ2-5; 7 bases are a match to TRBD2. CDR1 and CDR2 from the germline V gene are DFQATT and SNEGSKA (reference sequence). The CDR3 loop spans 15 amino acids. V shed 5 bases, J shed 3 bases, and the junction held 12 bases outside the gene matches. The CDR3 here is CSAPLRDRGEETQYF. In nucleotides, the CDR3 is TGCAGTGCTCCCCTCCGCGATCGGGGGGAAGAGACCCAGTACTTC.

The table lists this clonotype with many counts. J is TRBJ2-5 and V is TRBV12-3 or TRBV12-4; D is possibly TRBD2 (5 bases). Trimming took 5 bases from V and 4 from J, leaving 14 bases between them. This CDR3 contains 14 residues. This CDR3 reads CASSPTRTSETQYF. CDR3 DNA sequence: TGTGCCAGCAGTCCTACTAGGACGTCAGAGACCCAGTACTTC.